A selection of T cell receptor beta chains follows, all from one sample in a study of blood T cell repertoires in COVID-19. The protocol was immunoSEQ multiplex PCR, while the TCRdb copy is restricted to in-frame clones and leaves out a portion. The table has a few hundred thousand clones, roughly 84% seen once. The material sequenced was PBMCs or T cells enriched from blood (not recorded which). The origin of the receptors is a woman between 25 and 40 years old who had recovered from COVID-19. CDR3s include the opening cysteine and the closing phenylalanine or tryptophan. Each record gives: J gene, clone size, D gene, V gene, CDR3 protein, CDR3 DNA. The D gene is left open where the match is weak. A row's size may be missing; if present it is once, few, many or a size class.

j_gene: TRBJ1-2
abundance: NA
d_gene: NA
v_gene: TRBV30
CDR3aa: CAWDRTGVYGYTF
CDR3nt: TGTGCCTGGGATAGGACGGGGGTCTATGGCTACACCTTC

j_gene: TRBJ1-6
abundance: NA
d_gene: NA
v_gene: TRBV30
CDR3aa: CAWGSKSYNSPLHF
CDR3nt: TGTGCCTGGGGCTCTAAGTCCTATAATTCACCCCTCCACTTT

j_gene: TRBJ2-7
abundance: few
d_gene: TRBD2
v_gene: TRBV5-1
CDR3aa: CASSTGLAPYEQYF
CDR3nt: TGCGCCAGCAGCACGGGACTAGCTCCCTACGAGCAGTACTTC

j_gene: TRBJ2-1
abundance: NA
d_gene: TRBD1
v_gene: TRBV19
CDR3aa: CASNRGTGAQDEQFF
CDR3nt: TGTGCCAGTAATAGGGGGACAGGGGCGCAGGATGAGCAGTTCTTC

j_gene: TRBJ1-5
abundance: few
d_gene: TRBD1
v_gene: TRBV7-9
CDR3aa: CASSLGQGQGKGQPQHF
CDR3nt: TGTGCCAGCAGCTTAGGACAGGGTCAGGGGAAGGGTCAGCCCCAGCATTTT

j_gene: TRBJ2-5
abundance: few
d_gene: NA
v_gene: TRBV15
CDR3aa: CATSRDGETQYF
CDR3nt: TGTGCCACCAGCAGAGACGGGGAGACCCAGTACTTC

j_gene: TRBJ2-5
abundance: NA
d_gene: TRBD2
v_gene: TRBV28
CDR3aa: CASSFSLGELAGVGTQYF
CDR3nt: TGTGCCAGCAGTTTCTCTCTCGGGGAACTAGCGGGGGTTGGGACCCAGTACTTC

j_gene: TRBJ1-3
abundance: few
d_gene: TRBD1
v_gene: TRBV28
CDR3aa: CASSYNTGGRGNTIYF
CDR3nt: TGTGCCAGCAGTTACAACACAGGGGGCAGGGGAAACACCATATATTTT

j_gene: TRBJ1-6
abundance: once
d_gene: NA
v_gene: TRBV27
CDR3aa: CATYTRRESPLHF
CDR3nt: TGTGCCACATACACCCGGCGGGAGTCACCCCTCCACTTT

j_gene: TRBJ1-4
abundance: NA
d_gene: TRBD1
v_gene: TRBV4-3
CDR3aa: CASSQTGTGDNEKLFF
CDR3nt: TGCGCCAGCAGCCAAACCGGGACAGGGGATAATGAAAAACTGTTTTTT

j_gene: TRBJ1-2
abundance: NA
d_gene: NA
v_gene: TRBV6-5
CDR3aa: CASSPTTSNYGYTF
CDR3nt: TGTGCCAGCAGTCCCACGACATCTAACTATGGCTACACCTTC

j_gene: TRBJ1-5
abundance: NA
d_gene: NA
v_gene: TRBV6-5
CDR3aa: CASSYGRLSNQPQHF
CDR3nt: TGTGCCAGCAGTTACGGTAGACTTAGCAATCAGCCCCAGCATTTT

j_gene: TRBJ1-5
abundance: NA
d_gene: NA
v_gene: TRBV30
CDR3aa: CAWSYLVGRRVYQPQHF
CDR3nt: TGTGCCTGGAGTTACTTGGTAGGCCGGCGGGTTTATCAGCCCCAGCATTTT

j_gene: TRBJ1-3
abundance: NA
d_gene: NA
v_gene: TRBV2
CDR3aa: CASSTGSSGNTIYF
CDR3nt: TGTGCCAGCAGCACAGGGAGCTCTGGAAACACCATATATTTT

j_gene: TRBJ1-2
abundance: NA
d_gene: TRBD1
v_gene: TRBV3-1/TRBV3-2
CDR3aa: CASTPTGDVRYGYTF
CDR3nt: TGTGCCAGCACCCCAACAGGGGATGTTCGCTATGGCTACACCTTC

j_gene: TRBJ2-7
abundance: NA
d_gene: NA
v_gene: TRBV5-4
CDR3aa: CASSLAGRLYEQYF
CDR3nt: TGTGCCAGCAGCTTGGCAGGGCGACTCTACGAGCAGTACTTC

j_gene: TRBJ2-7
abundance: NA
d_gene: TRBD2
v_gene: TRBV20-1
CDR3aa: CSAAGVEQYF
CDR3nt: TGCAGTGCAGCGGGGGTCGAGCAGTACTTC

j_gene: TRBJ1-4
abundance: NA
d_gene: NA
v_gene: TRBV7-6
CDR3aa: CASSLGAGRNEKLFF
CDR3nt: TGTGCCAGCAGCTTAGGGGCAGGAAGGAATGAAAAACTGTTTTTT

j_gene: TRBJ1-6
abundance: NA
d_gene: NA
v_gene: TRBV30
CDR3aa: CALQTQNNSPLHF
CDR3nt: TGTGCCCTTCAGACACAGAATAATTCACCCCTCCACTTT

j_gene: TRBJ2-7
abundance: NA
d_gene: NA
v_gene: TRBV29-1
CDR3aa: CSVEDTKTYEQYF
CDR3nt: TGCAGCGTTGAGGACACGAAAACCTACGAGCAGTACTTC

j_gene: TRBJ1-6
abundance: few
d_gene: NA
v_gene: TRBV28
CDR3aa: CASNPTRYNSPLHF
CDR3nt: TGTGCCAGCAACCCGACACGATATAATTCACCCCTCCACTTT

j_gene: TRBJ2-7
abundance: NA
d_gene: TRBD2
v_gene: TRBV6-1
CDR3aa: CASSVVAGGESYEQYF
CDR3nt: TGTGCCAGCAGTGTCGTAGCGGGGGGGGAATCTTACGAGCAGTACTTC